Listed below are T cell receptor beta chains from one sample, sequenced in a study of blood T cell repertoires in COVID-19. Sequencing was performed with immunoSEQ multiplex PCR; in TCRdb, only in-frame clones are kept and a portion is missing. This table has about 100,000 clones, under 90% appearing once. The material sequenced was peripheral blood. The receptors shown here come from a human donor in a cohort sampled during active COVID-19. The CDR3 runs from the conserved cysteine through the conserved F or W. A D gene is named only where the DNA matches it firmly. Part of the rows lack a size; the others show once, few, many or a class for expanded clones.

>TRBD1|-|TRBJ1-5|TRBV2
CASSDRGGDQPQHF
TGTGCCAGCAGTGATCGAGGGGGCGATCAGCCCCAGCATTTT
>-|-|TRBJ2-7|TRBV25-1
CASSLYYEQYF
TGTGCCAGCAGCCTATACTACGAGCAGTACTTC
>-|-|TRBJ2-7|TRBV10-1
CASSGDTYEQYF
TGCGCCAGCAGTGGGGACACCTACGAGCAGTACTTC
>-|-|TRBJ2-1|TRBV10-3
CAISESGATWNEQFF
TGTGCCATCAGTGAGTCCGGTGCTACCTGGAATGAGCAGTTCTTC
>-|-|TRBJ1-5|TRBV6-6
CASSYVGARQPQHF
TGTGCCAGCAGTTACGTGGGGGCGCGGCAGCCCCAGCATTTT
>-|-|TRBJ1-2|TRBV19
CASSPPGSFPSGFGYTF
TGTGCCAGTAGCCCCCCAGGGTCCTTTCCTTCCGGTTTTGGCTACACCTTC
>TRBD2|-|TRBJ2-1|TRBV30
CAWKTRGGEYNEQFF
TGTGCCTGGAAAACGCGGGGGGGAGAATACAATGAGCAGTTCTTC
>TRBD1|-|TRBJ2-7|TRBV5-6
CASSFDFWTGNHEQYF
TGTGCCAGCAGCTTCGATTTTTGGACAGGGAACCACGAGCAGTACTTC
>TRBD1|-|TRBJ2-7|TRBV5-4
CASSPEGNRGDREQYF
TGTGCCAGCAGCCCCGAGGGTAACAGGGGGGATCGTGAGCAGTACTTC
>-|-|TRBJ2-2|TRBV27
CASSLSFGELFF
TGTGCCAGCAGTCTAAGTTTCGGGGAGCTGTTTTTT
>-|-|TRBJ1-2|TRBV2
CASGISTSYGYTF
TGTGCCAGCGGTATTAGTACTTCATATGGCTACACCTTC
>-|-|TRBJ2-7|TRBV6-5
CASSYARTARDEQYF
TGTGCCAGCAGTTACGCCCGGACAGCTAGGGACGAGCAGTACTTC
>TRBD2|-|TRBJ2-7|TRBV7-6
CASSPGGTPREQYF
TGTGCCAGCAGCCCGGGGGGGACACCTCGCGAGCAGTACTTC
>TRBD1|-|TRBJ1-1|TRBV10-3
CAVRRQGENTEAFF
TGTGCCGTGAGAAGGCAGGGGGAAAACACTGAAGCTTTCTTT
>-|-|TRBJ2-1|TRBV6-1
CASSEGSTSYNEQFF
TGTGCCAGCAGTGAAGGTAGCACCTCCTACAATGAGCAGTTCTTC
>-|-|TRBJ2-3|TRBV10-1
CASSETSSPGTQYF
TGCGCCAGCAGTGAAACTAGCTCTCCCGGTACGCAGTATTTT
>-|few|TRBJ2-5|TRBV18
CASSPSQVETQYF
TGTGCCAGCTCACCAAGTCAGGTAGAGACCCAGTACTTC
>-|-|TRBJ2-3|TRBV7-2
CASSLGLGSITDTQYF
TGTGCCAGCAGCTTAGGTTTGGGCAGTATCACAGATACGCAGTATTTT
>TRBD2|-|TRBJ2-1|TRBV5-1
CASRRLAVGAYNEQFF
TGCGCCAGCAGGCGACTAGCGGTGGGAGCCTACAATGAGCAGTTCTTC
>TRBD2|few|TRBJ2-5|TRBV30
CAWSVGLADKETQYF
TGTGCCTGGAGTGTGGGACTAGCGGACAAGGAGACCCAGTACTTC
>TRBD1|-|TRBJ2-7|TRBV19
CASSTDRGTYEQYF
TGTGCCAGTAGTACAGACAGGGGGACCTACGAGCAGTACTTC
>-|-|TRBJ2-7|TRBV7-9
CASSLEQGNYEQYF
TGTGCCAGCAGCTTAGAACAGGGAAACTACGAGCAGTACTTC
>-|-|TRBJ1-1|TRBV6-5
CASSPNLLRDTEAFF
TGTGCCAGCAGTCCGAACCTTCTGAGGGACACTGAAGCTTTCTTT
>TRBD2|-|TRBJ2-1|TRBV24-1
CATSEPGTSGNNEQFF
TGTGCCACCAGTGAACCCGGGACTAGCGGGAACAATGAGCAGTTCTTC
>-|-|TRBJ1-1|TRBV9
CASRQGSGDSAEAFF
TGTGCCAGCAGACAAGGTTCCGGGGATTCGGCTGAAGCTTTCTTT
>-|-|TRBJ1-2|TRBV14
CASSQDLAYGYTF
TGTGCCAGCAGCCAAGATCTGGCTTATGGCTACACCTTC
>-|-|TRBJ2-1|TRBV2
CASSSTPFGEQFF
TGTGCCAGCAGTAGTACTCCATTTGGTGAGCAGTTCTTC
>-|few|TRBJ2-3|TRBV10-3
CAIEGDGTDTQYF
TGTGCCATCGAGGGAGATGGGACAGATACGCAGTATTTT
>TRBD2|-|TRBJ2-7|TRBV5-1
CASSWTNIRTSGSGGGYEQYF
TGCGCCAGCAGCTGGACAAACATTCGGACTAGCGGGAGTGGCGGGGGCTACGAGCAGTACTTC
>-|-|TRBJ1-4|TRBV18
CASSPRGEKLFF
TGTGCCAGCTCACCGAGAGGAGAAAAACTGTTTTTT
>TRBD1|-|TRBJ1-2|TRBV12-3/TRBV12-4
CASRTGTGYGYTF
TGTGCCAGCAGAACCGGGACAGGCTATGGCTACACCTTC
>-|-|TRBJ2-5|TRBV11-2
CASSSENQETQYF
TGTGCCAGCAGCTCGGAGAACCAAGAGACCCAGTACTTC
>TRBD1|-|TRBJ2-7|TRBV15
CATSSRTGSSYEQYF
TGTGCCACCAGCAGTAGGACAGGGAGCTCCTACGAGCAGTACTTC
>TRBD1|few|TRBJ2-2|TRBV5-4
CASSLVTGGDTGELFF
TGTGCCAGCAGCTTGGTGACAGGGGGGGACACCGGGGAGCTGTTTTTT
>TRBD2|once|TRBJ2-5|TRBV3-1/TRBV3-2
CASSQATSGTEEYQETQYF
TGTGCCAGCAGCCAAGCTACTAGCGGAACAGAGGAGTACCAAGAGACCCAGTACTTC
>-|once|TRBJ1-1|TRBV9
CASSPQSSGEAFF
TGTGCCAGCAGCCCTCAGAGTTCGGGGGAAGCTTTCTTT
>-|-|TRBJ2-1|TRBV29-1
CSVEGDKNYNEQFF
TGCAGCGTTGAAGGGGACAAGAACTACAATGAGCAGTTCTTC
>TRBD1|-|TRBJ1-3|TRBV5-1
CASSLTGGQVGNTIYF
TGCGCCAGCAGCTTAACAGGGGGCCAAGTCGGAAACACCATATATTTT
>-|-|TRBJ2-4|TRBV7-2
CASSLVTGIQYF
TGTGCCAGCAGCTTAGTTACAGGCATTCAGTACTTC
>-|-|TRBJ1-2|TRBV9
CASSPYPGQSSNYGYTF
TGTGCCAGCAGCCCATACCCAGGACAGTCTTCCAACTATGGCTACACCTTC
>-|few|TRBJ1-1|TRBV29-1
CSVVGVSLNTEAFF
TGCAGCGTTGTAGGAGTCAGTCTGAACACTGAAGCTTTCTTT
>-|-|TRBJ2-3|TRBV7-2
CASSYTGTDTQYF
TGTGCCAGCAGCTACACAGGGACAGATACGCAGTATTTT
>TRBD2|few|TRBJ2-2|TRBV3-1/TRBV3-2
CARSRRRGGTGELFF
TGTGCCCGCAGCCGACGGCGGGGGGGGACCGGGGAGCTGTTTTTT